Shown below are 19 T cell receptor beta chains from a single sample sequenced in a study of CD8 T cells in ankylosing spondylitis. Using its own MiXCR run on the 5' RACE reads, TCRdb lists one record per CDR3 protein. The sample records 150,000 to 200,000 distinct CDR3 sequences, 13% being singletons. Sequencing input: blood, either unsorted or a sorted T cell fraction (not recorded which). The origin of the receptors is a female donor with ankylosing spondylitis or in good health (not recorded which).

The chain couples TRBV11-1 to TRBJ2-7; the match to TRBD1 covers 11 bases. There are 20 residues in the CDR3. J was trimmed by 0 bases and V by 4 bases; bases with no gene match: 17. Looked up from germline, CDR1 is SGHAT and CDR2 is FQDESV (reference sequence). The CDR3 loop is CASSSPSGTGGNLGSYEQYF. CDR3 bases: TGTGCCAGCAGCTCTCCCTCCGGGACAGGGGGTAATTTGGGCTCCTACGAGCAGTACTTC.

V gene TRBV13 combines with J gene TRBJ2-7; 9 bases are a match to TRBD1. With V trimmed by 8 bases and J by 2 bases, 13 bases remained unmatched. The CDR3 runs 16 residues. CDR1 is PRHDT, CDR2 FYEKMQ, per germline (reference sequence). CDR3 region: CASLKFGTGRTYEQYF. The CDR3 DNA is TGTGCCAGCCTTAAGTTTGGGACAGGGAGGACCTACGAGCAGTACTTC.

The V call is TRBV9, the J call TRBJ1-5; perhaps TRBD1 as D (5 bases). Deletions cut 0 bases from V and 7 bases from J, with 14 bases between. CDR3 length equals 15 residues. CDR1 and CDR2 from the germline V gene are SGDLS and YYNGEE. CDR3 residues: CASSVGANRGQPQHF. The CDR3 DNA sequence: TGTGCCAGCAGCGTAGGGGCTAATAGGGGCCAGCCCCAGCATTTT.

The genes are TRBV6-2 or TRBV6-3 and TRBJ2-2; possibly TRBD2 for D (6 bases). The CDR3 runs to 16 residues. From germline, CDR1 is MNHEY and CDR2 SVGEGT. V was clipped by 3 bases and J by 4 bases, with 15 bases between them. The CDR3 coding sequence is TGTGCCAGCAGTTATGTTCCGGGAGAGCGCACCGGGGAGCTGTTTTTT. This sequence encodes CASSYVPGERTGELFF.

This clonotype has a count of ten or more. The chain recombines TRBV7-8 with TRBJ2-7; tentatively, D is TRBD1 (5 bases). Germline V gives CDR1 SGHVS, CDR2 FQNEAQ. V lost 2 bases and J lost 0, with 8 bases in between. This CDR3 spans 14 amino acids. CDR3 in amino acids: CASSLQGFSYEQYF. CDR3 nucleotides: TGTGCCAGCAGCTTACAGGGTTTCTCCTACGAGCAGTACTTC.

This clonotype was detected only once. The chain's CDR3 is CASSQVGQNQPQHF. As DNA, the CDR3 is TGTGCCAGCAGCCAAGTGGGGCAGAATCAGCCCCAGCATTTT. This chain connects TRBV4-2 to TRBJ1-5; D might be TRBD1 (5 bases). V lost 1 base and J lost 4, with 8 bases in between. The CDR3 loop spans 14 amino acids. Germline V gene lookup returns CDR1 LGHNA and CDR2 YNFKEQ.

The V call is TRBV9, the J call TRBJ2-3, with D unclear. Germline CDR1 is SGDLS and CDR2 is YYNGEE. Trimming took off 5 bases at V and 1 base at J, with 8 bases between the two ends. The CDR3 is 13 amino acids. This CDR3 is CASSVLGTDTQYF. In DNA form, the CDR3 reads TGTGCCAGCAGTGTTCTGGGCACAGATACGCAGTATTTT.

Many counts were recorded for this clonotype. The chain carries TRBV7-9 and TRBJ1-2; D not certain. CDR1 and CDR2 (germline): SEHNR, FQNEAQ (reference sequence). With 1 base removed from V and 4 bases from J, the gap between germline ends came to 7 bases. The CDR3 has 13 amino acids. The CDR3 loop is CASSLGRIYGYTF. The CDR3, as DNA: TGTGCCAGCAGCTTAGGACGGATCTATGGCTACACCTTC.

The chain recombines TRBV12-3 or TRBV12-4 with TRBJ1-2; TRBD1 matches at 7 bases. This CDR3 comprises 15 residues. V was pared by 1 base and J by 2 bases, with 4 bases of the junction left unmatched. CDR3 DNA: TGTGCCAGCAGTTTAGGGCCAGGGGGGAACTATGGCTACACCTTC. Translating it yields CASSLGPGGNYGYTF.

This clonotype came up a few times. The chain employs TRBV30 and TRBJ2-7, with TRBD2 matching over 11 bases. The CDR3 runs 13 residues. Per germline, CDR1 GTSNPN and CDR2 SVGIG (reference sequence). V lost 5 bases, J lost 1 base, and 1 base stayed unmatched. The CDR3 sequence: CAWLAGGSYEQYF. The CDR3 nucleotides are TGTGCCTGGCTAGCGGGAGGATCCTACGAGCAGTACTTC.

This clonotype occurred many times. The V call is TRBV7-9, the J call TRBJ1-1, with D hard to call. V was cut by 5 bases and J by 10 bases, with 17 bases left in between. The CDR3 covers 13 residues. CDR1 and CDR2 from the germline V gene are SEHNR and FQNEAQ (reference sequence). The CDR3 sequence: CASSPPGRPLAFF. The CDR3 nucleotides are TGTGCCAGCAGCCCCCCGGGGAGGCCTCTAGCTTTCTTT.

This clonotype was detected many times. The chain is built from TRBV20-1 and TRBJ1-4, with 7 bases that match TRBD1. There are 14 residues in the CDR3. Germline assignment: CDR1 DFQATT and CDR2 SNEGSKA (reference sequence). Losses at the gene ends were 1 base for V and 3 bases for J; bases not matched to a gene: 2. This CDR3 reads CSARGGTANEKLFF. CDR3 in DNA: TGCAGTGCTAGAGGTGGGACAGCTAATGAAAAACTGTTTTTT.

This clonotype has a handful of counts. The V and J genes are TRBV5-1 and TRBJ2-3; no clear D gene. Per germline, CDR1 SGHRS and CDR2 YFSETQ. The V gene lost 0 bases and the J gene lost 3 bases, with 11 bases spanning the gap. This CDR3 is built from 15 residues. The CDR3 DNA sequence: TGCGCCAGCAGCTTGGGATGGAGTGGAACAGATACGCAGTATTTT. Protein sequence: CASSLGWSGTDTQYF.

This clonotype was counted a few times. V is TRBV11-3 and J is TRBJ1-1; 8 bases match TRBD1. V gave up 3 bases and J gave up 4 bases; unmatched junction bases: 1. The CDR3 loop spans 13 amino acids. The V gene's germline CDR1 is SGHNT and CDR2 YENEEA. The CDR3 spells CASSFRGRTEAFF. The CDR3 bases are TGTGCCAGCAGCTTCAGGGGGCGCACTGAAGCTTTCTTT.

Notes on this clonotype: This could be a read error, since a much larger clone is one nucleotide away. The V gene is TRBV6-2 or TRBV6-3, the J gene TRBJ2-1; no definite D call. This CDR3 comprises 15 residues. Germline CDR1 reads MNHEY; CDR2 reads SVGEGT. CDR3 sequence (DNA): TGTGCCAGCAACGGTGGGCAGAGCTCCCACAATGAGCAGTTCTTC. Translation gives CASNGGQSSHNEQFF.

In this sample, this clonotype turned up a few times. The V and J genes are TRBV5-1 and TRBJ2-7, with D possibly being TRBD2 (7 bases). The CDR3 totals 14 residues. The V gene's germline CDR1 is SGHRS and CDR2 YFSETQ. V lost 4 bases and J lost 0, with 11 bases in between. CDR3 sequence (DNA): TGCGCCAGCAGCCGGGGGGCAGCCTCCTACGAGCAGTACTTC. This gives the protein CASSRGAASYEQYF.

This clonotype was recorded many times. The chain links TRBV29-1 to TRBJ1-2; no clear D. This CDR3 spans 17 amino acids. Germline V gene sequence: CDR1 SQVTM, CDR2 ANQGSEA. The ends were cut back, 2 bases at V and 1 base at J, with 20 bases in the middle. CDR3 loop: CSVEPRLDVGLNYGYTF. CDR3 coding DNA: TGCAGCGTTGAACCTCGTCTGGACGTGGGCCTTAACTATGGCTACACCTTC.

As concerns this clonotype: This sequence may be a read error, since a much larger clone differs from it by one base. The chain couples TRBV20-1 to TRBJ2-1; 10 nucleotides align to TRBD2. Germline V gives CDR1 DFQATT, CDR2 SNEGSKA (reference sequence). The CDR3 extends over 16 amino acids. The V and J ends lost 2 bases and 6 bases, in that order; junction bases with no gene match: 10. The CDR3 is CSARTLAGGGCNEQFF. CDR3 coding DNA: TGCAGTGCTAGAACTTTAGCGGGAGGCGGGTGCAATGAGCAGTTCTTC.

This clonotype came up many times. This chain uses TRBV12-3 or TRBV12-4 with TRBJ1-5; 7 nucleotides align to TRBD1. This CDR3 has 14 amino acids. V lost 6 bases to trimming and J lost 7 bases; unmatched junction nucleotides: 9. The DNA for the CDR3 is TGTGCCAGCAGGTCAGGGGGGCCAGGGCAGCCCCAGCATTTT. The encoded protein is CASRSGGPGQPQHF.